One sample yielded the 26 T cell receptor beta chains listed below, sequenced in a study of monozygotic twins with inflammatory bowel disease. TCRdb reanalyzed the 5' RACE reads and collapses them to one entry per CDR3 protein, without DNA. This sample contains over 150,000 distinct CDR3 sequences. Material for sequencing was blood. These TCRs come from a human donor with ulcerative colitis or Crohn's disease, or a healthy co-twin of an affected twin (not recorded which).

This CDR3 reads CASSPQGKNSPLHF. The chain recombines TRBV7-9 with TRBJ1-6; the D call of TRBD1 rests on TCRdb alone, since no DNA is present to check it. The germline V gene encodes CDR1 SEHNR and CDR2 FQNEAQ (reference sequence). The CDR3 has 14 amino acids.

The rearrangement uses TRBV29-1 and TRBJ1-2; TCRdb's D call of TRBD1 is untestable without DNA. Per the germline V gene, CDR1 is SQVTM and CDR2 is ANQGSEA. CDR3 size: 13 residues. CDR3 in amino acids: CSVDGTAGYGYTF.

The chain links TRBV5-5 to TRBJ2-7; TCRdb indicates TRBD1, and absent DNA this call remains unverified. Germline V gives CDR1 SGHKS, CDR2 YYEKEE (reference sequence). This CDR3 spans 17 amino acids. The CDR3 reads CASSLEVEGRSSYEQYF.

J is TRBJ2-1 and V is TRBV27; TCRdb reports TRBD2, a call that lacks DNA to check it against. Germline CDR1 MNHEY, CDR2 SMNVEV (reference sequence). The CDR3 is 16 amino acids. The CDR3 region is CASTPSAGDSYNEQFF.

This sequence joins TRBV5-1 and TRBJ2-7; TCRdb picks TRBD1, but there is no DNA to check that call. Germline values: CDR1 SGHRS, CDR2 YFSETQ. The CDR3 consists of 13 residues. The CDR3 is CASSLGTPGEQYF.

The chain uses TRBV12-3 or TRBV12-4 and TRBJ1-1. The CDR3 has 14 residues. The CDR3 is CASSFLTVGTEAFF.

The chain carries TRBV20-1 and TRBJ2-1; TCRdb's D gene call, TRBD1, goes unchecked for lack of DNA. Germline loops: CDR1 DFQATT, CDR2 SNEGSKA (reference sequence). The CDR3 is 17 amino acids. CDR3 amino acids: CSARVGGGTDSYNEQFF.

The CDR3 sequence is CASSLVAGGGNEQFF. The chain recombines TRBV5-4 with TRBJ2-1; the D call of TRBD2 rests on TCRdb alone, since no DNA is present to check it. The germline V gene has CDR1 SGHNT and CDR2 YYREEE (reference sequence). The CDR3 is 15 amino acids.

The rearrangement uses TRBV12-3 or TRBV12-4 and TRBJ2-7; without DNA, the TCRdb call of TRBD2 cannot be checked. The CDR3 is 14 residues long. This chain's CDR3 is CASTPGLATYEQYF.

V usage is TRBV5-1 and J usage is TRBJ2-7; TCRdb calls TRBD1, which cannot be checked without DNA. Germline V gene lookup returns CDR1 SGHRS and CDR2 YFSETQ. CDR3 length: 14 residues. CDR3 region: CASSEGHPRGEQYF.

The chain is built from TRBV24-1 and TRBJ1-5; TCRdb lists TRBD1, though no DNA is available to test this call. The CDR3 totals 14 residues. Germline-derived CDR1 and CDR2 are KGHDR and SFDVKD. CDR3 protein: CATSDPGTGQPQHF.

This chain connects TRBV4-1 to TRBJ1-2; the TCRdb D gene call, TRBD1, has no DNA to confirm it. From germline, CDR1 is MGHRA and CDR2 YSYEKL. This CDR3 has 15 residues. The CDR3 here is CASSRDSSPNYGYTF.

The chain employs TRBV4-3 and TRBJ1-1; TCRdb selects TRBD1, and the lack of DNA leaves this call unchecked. The CDR3 covers 15 residues. The germline CDR1 and CDR2 sequences are LGHNA and YSLEER. This CDR3 reads CASSQEVVGDTEAFF.

The chain combines TRBV7-9 with TRBJ1-4; without DNA, the TCRdb call of TRBD1 cannot be checked. CDR1 is SEHNR and CDR2 is FQNEAQ in the germline V gene (reference sequence). There are 15 residues in the CDR3. CDR3 in amino acids: CASSPPGQGHEKLFF.

The genes are TRBV7-2 and TRBJ2-1; TCRdb calls TRBD2, which cannot be checked without DNA. The CDR3 sequence is 17 residues long. The germline V gene has CDR1 SGHTA and CDR2 FQGNSA. CDR3: CASSLASTSGSHNEQFF.

This sequence joins TRBV7-9 and TRBJ1-1; TCRdb's D gene call, TRBD1, goes unchecked for lack of DNA. From germline, CDR1 is SEHNR and CDR2 FQNEAQ (reference sequence). There are 12 residues in the CDR3. CDR3 sequence reads: CASSGRDIEAFF.

The chain joins TRBV7-2 to TRBJ2-3. The CDR3 sequence is 14 residues long. The V gene's germline CDR1 is SGHTA and CDR2 FQGNSA. The CDR3: CASSATFSTDTQYF.

This chain uses TRBV7-3 with TRBJ2-1; without DNA, the TCRdb call of TRBD1 cannot be checked. This CDR3 spans 17 amino acids. CDR1 and CDR2 (germline): SGHTA, FQGTGA. The CDR3 is CAGSSSDTPSSYNEQFF.

This chain links TRBV7-6 with TRBJ2-5; TCRdb's assignment of TRBD1 cannot be checked, as there is no DNA. This CDR3 is built from 13 residues. Germline values: CDR1 SGHVS, CDR2 FNYEAQ. The CDR3 loop reads CASSPLELMAQYF.

The J gene is TRBJ2-7, the V gene TRBV28. Per germline, CDR1 MDHEN and CDR2 SYDVKM. The CDR3 length is 12 residues. The chain's CDR3 is CASRQELYEQYF.

The V gene is TRBV7-9, the J gene TRBJ2-1. Germline CDR1 is SEHNR and CDR2 is FQNEAQ (reference sequence). The CDR3 length is 17 residues. The CDR3 loop is CASSLAWGQAADNEQFF.

J is TRBJ1-1 and V is TRBV10-3; lacking DNA, the TRBD1 call made by TCRdb goes unchecked. From germline, CDR1 is ENHRY and CDR2 SYGVKD. This CDR3 spans 14 amino acids. The CDR3 sequence: CAISEWGRYTEAFF.

The chain couples TRBV20-1 to TRBJ2-7. The CDR3 covers 14 residues. CDR1 DFQATT and CDR2 SNEGSKA come from the germline V gene (reference sequence). The CDR3 here is CSALTQLSSYEQYF.

This chain links TRBV3-1 with TRBJ1-5; TCRdb proposes TRBD1, but this gene call is untestable without DNA. The CDR3 length is 15 residues. Germline lookup yields CDR1 LGHDT and CDR2 YNNKEL (reference sequence). CDR3 region: CASSQGGQGQGPQHF.

This sequence joins TRBV4-2 and TRBJ2-2; without DNA, the TCRdb call of TRBD2 cannot be checked. Germline lookup yields CDR1 LGHNA and CDR2 YNFKEQ. This CDR3 comprises 18 residues. The CDR3 sequence: CASAPSLAGEGDTGELFF.

V gene TRBV7-7 combines with J gene TRBJ2-2; the D gene TCRdb calls, TRBD1, cannot be checked with no DNA. This CDR3 has 17 residues. The germline CDR1 and CDR2 sequences are SSHAT and FNYEAQ (reference sequence). The CDR3 loop is CASSPIMGDRGSGELFF.